A single T cell receptor (beta chain) is shown here with its context. The junction does not match germline at one end; this may be a read error. This entry comes from a study of identical twins. Germline CDR1 is SSHAT and CDR2 is FNYEAQ (reference sequence). The CDR3 covers 15 residues. TCRdb reanalysed the 5' RACE reads using MiXCR and keeps one entry per CDR3 protein. The table has about 690,000 distinct CDR3 sequences, over 20% seen once; the top ten hold more than 4%. The same sample was also used in a study of T cells expressing NK-cell markers.

The sequenced sample consisted of PBMCs. The receptor comes from a woman younger than 35 in good health. The chain uses TRBV7-7 and TRBJ2-1; 7 bases are shared with TRBD1. The CDR3 sequence: CASSLDRGPIYEQFF. CDR3 coding DNA: TGTGCTAGCAGCTTAGATAGGGGGCCTATTTATGAGCAGTTCTTC.